This is a list of T cell receptor beta chains from one sample in a study of T cells in Graves' hyperthyroidism and ophthalmopathy. TCRdb redid the calling of the multiplex PCR reads with MiXCR, one entry per CDR3 protein. The sample comprises roughly 510,000 distinct CDR3 sequences, less than 25% of which are singletons, and about a quarter rests with the top ten. Sequenced: blood. The receptors originated from a man between 18 and 35 years old with Graves' hyperthyroidism. The CDR3 runs from the conserved cysteine through the conserved F or W. The D gene is left open where the match is weak. The listing skips clone size in some rows; elsewhere it reads once, few, many or a size class.

V: TRBV6-2/TRBV6-3
size: many
D: TRBD1
J: TRBJ1-5
CDR3: CASTSPMTGAFNNQPQHF
DNA: TGTGCCAGCACCTCCCCGATGACAGGGGCCTTCAACAATCAGCCCCAGCATTTT

V: TRBV4-1
size: -
D: -
J: TRBJ1-3
CDR3: CASSQGVVALYGNTIYF
DNA: TGCGCCAGCAGCCAGGGGGTAGTAGCGTTATATGGAAACACCATATATTTT

V: TRBV15
size: -
D: TRBD2
J: TRBJ2-7
CDR3: CATSSGLADVAYEQYF
DNA: TGTGCCACCAGCAGCGGACTAGCGGACGTGGCCTACGAGCAGTACTTC

V: TRBV27
size: many
D: TRBD1
J: TRBJ1-1
CDR3: CASSLRRTGIDYPSPNTEAFF
DNA: TGTGCCAGCAGTTTACGTAGGACAGGGATCGATTATCCTTCCCCGAACACTGAAGCTTTCTTT

V: TRBV30
size: few
D: TRBD1
J: TRBJ2-6
CDR3: CAWSGQGVSGANVLTF
DNA: TGTGCCTGGAGCGGACAGGGGGTCTCTGGGGCCAACGTCCTGACTTTC

V: TRBV12-3/TRBV12-4
size: many
D: -
J: TRBJ1-3
CDR3: CASSPAGSSGNTIYF
DNA: TGTGCCAGCAGTCCCGCAGGGAGCTCTGGAAACACCATATATTTT

V: TRBV2
size: few
D: -
J: TRBJ2-3
CDR3: CASSDILSTDTQYF
DNA: TGTGCCAGCAGTGACATCCTTAGCACAGATACGCAGTATTTT

V: TRBV7-8
size: -
D: TRBD1
J: TRBJ1-5
CDR3: CASSLETMDRGVPQHF
DNA: TGTGCCAGCAGCTTAGAGACGATGGACAGGGGGGTGCCCCAGCATTTT

V: TRBV6-5
size: -
D: TRBD2
J: TRBJ2-5
CDR3: CASSYPSGVPEETQYF
DNA: TGTGCCAGCAGTTACCCTAGCGGGGTCCCTGAAGAGACCCAGTACTTC

V: TRBV7-9
size: -
D: TRBD2
J: TRBJ2-4
CDR3: CASSSARTSGLGNIQYF
DNA: TGTGCCAGCAGCTCGGCCCGGACTAGCGGCCTTGGAAACATTCAGTACTTC

V: TRBV6-5
size: -
D: -
J: TRBJ2-7
CDR3: CASTYGPSQYF
DNA: TGTGCCAGCACTTACGGCCCCAGCCAGTACTTC

V: TRBV12-3/TRBV12-4
size: medium-sized
D: -
J: TRBJ1-3
CDR3: CASTLSGNTIYF
DNA: TGTGCCAGCACACTCTCTGGAAACACCATATATTTT

V: TRBV30
size: many
D: TRBD1
J: TRBJ1-5
CDR3: CAWSPSGTVFHQPQHF
DNA: TGTGCCTGGAGTCCTTCAGGGACAGTCTTCCATCAGCCCCAGCATTTT

V: TRBV20-1
size: many
D: -
J: TRBJ1-1
CDR3: CSCGGLTEAFF
DNA: TGCAGCTGCGGGGGGCTCACTGAAGCTTTCTTT

V: TRBV6-5
size: many
D: -
J: TRBJ2-7
CDR3: CASGSSYPYEQYF
DNA: TGTGCCAGCGGTTCGTCATACCCCTACGAGCAGTACTTC

V: TRBV27
size: many
D: -
J: TRBJ2-7
CDR3: CASRDFSYEQYF
DNA: TGTGCCAGCAGGGACTTCTCCTACGAGCAGTACTTC

V: TRBV20-1
size: many
D: -
J: TRBJ1-1
CDR3: CSALARGAEAFF
DNA: TGCAGTGCTTTAGCGAGGGGCGCTGAAGCTTTCTTT

V: TRBV7-3
size: -
D: -
J: TRBJ2-2
CDR3: CASSLGAGMGTGEPFF
DNA: TGTGCCAGCAGCTTAGGGGCGGGGATGGGCACCGGGGAGCCGTTTTTT

V: TRBV12-3/TRBV12-4
size: many
D: -
J: TRBJ1-2
CDR3: CASSFKSGWGGYTF
DNA: TGTGCCAGCAGTTTTAAATCAGGGTGGGGCGGCTACACCTTC

V: TRBV5-5
size: -
D: -
J: TRBJ2-7
CDR3: CASSLLQGGIYEQYF
DNA: TGTGCCAGCAGCTTGCTGCAGGGTGGAATATACGAGCAGTACTTC

V: TRBV30
size: many
D: -
J: TRBJ2-7
CDR3: CAWRKWGVGYEQYF
DNA: TGTGCCTGGAGGAAATGGGGGGTCGGGTACGAGCAGTACTTC

V: TRBV5-1
size: many
D: -
J: TRBJ1-3
CDR3: CASSLESSGNTIYF
DNA: TGCGCCAGCAGCTTAGAATCATCCGGAAACACCATATATTTT

V: TRBV11-2
size: many
D: -
J: TRBJ1-1
CDR3: CASRSWSGAEAFF
DNA: TGTGCCAGCAGGTCATGGTCCGGGGCTGAAGCTTTCTTT

V: TRBV10-3
size: many
D: TRBD1
J: TRBJ2-5
CDR3: CAISDPKTGRETQYF
DNA: TGTGCCATCAGTGACCCGAAGACAGGGCGGGAGACCCAGTACTTC

V: TRBV18
size: -
D: TRBD1
J: TRBJ2-2
CDR3: CASSPGQGAMTGELFF
DNA: TGTGCCAGCTCACCAGGACAGGGGGCGATGACCGGGGAGCTGTTTTTT

V: TRBV11-2
size: many
D: -
J: TRBJ1-1
CDR3: CASTHSGLGTEAFF
DNA: TGTGCCAGCACCCACTCAGGTTTGGGCACTGAAGCTTTCTTT

V: TRBV2
size: many
D: -
J: TRBJ1-1
CDR3: CASKEYTEAFF
DNA: TGTGCCAGCAAGGAGTACACTGAAGCTTTCTTT

V: TRBV20-1
size: many
D: -
J: TRBJ1-1
CDR3: CSAMPAGWDLFLFF
DNA: TGCAGTGCCATGCCCGCGGGGTGGGACCTATTCCTTTTCTTT